The clone carrying this TCR beta chain was found many times. The antigen is undetermined. Time point defined: newly diagnosed GD, antithyroid drugs for less than 3 months. From PBMCs, RNA was extracted and then used to make the TCR library. The source of the patients was an endocrinology department in Xi'an, China. This entry comes from a study of regulatory T cells in long-lasting Graves disease. Study-level findings and limits: Persistent disease showed a preference for TRBV28, TRBJ1-2 and TRBJ2-5.

Trimming removed 3 bases at V and 4 bases at J, with 16 bases between. The CDR3 sequence is 16 residues long. Germline-derived CDR1 and CDR2 are SGHTA and FQGTGA. Investigators prepared the TCR beta libraries by applying iRepertoire HTBI primers and Arm-PCR of CDR3 regions. Per the original data handling: Identification of gene segments yielded over 60 TRBV and 12 to 15 TRBJ across samples. TCRdb independently ran MiXCR on the multiplex PCR reads; one entry per CDR3 protein. The V and J calls were not made by the authors but by TCRdb's processing. The repertoire holds 510,000 or so distinct CDR3 sequences, about 12% seen once, with roughly 8.2% in the top ten. These sequences were also reported in another study, on T cells in Graves' hyperthyroidism and ophthalmopathy. As reported in that work: Also found in blood were most expanded thyroid clonotypes above 0.001.

This rearrangement joins TRBV7-3 to TRBJ1-3; no clear D. Here the sequenced sample was peripheral blood mononuclear cells (PBMCs), taken at new diagnosis, from a patient treated with antithyroid drugs. The clonotype originates from a woman aged 25 to 39 with Graves disease. The CDR3 bases are TGTGCCAGCAGCTTCTTGACGCGGGCGGTAGGAAACACCATATATTTT. Translated: CASSFLTRAVGNTIYF.